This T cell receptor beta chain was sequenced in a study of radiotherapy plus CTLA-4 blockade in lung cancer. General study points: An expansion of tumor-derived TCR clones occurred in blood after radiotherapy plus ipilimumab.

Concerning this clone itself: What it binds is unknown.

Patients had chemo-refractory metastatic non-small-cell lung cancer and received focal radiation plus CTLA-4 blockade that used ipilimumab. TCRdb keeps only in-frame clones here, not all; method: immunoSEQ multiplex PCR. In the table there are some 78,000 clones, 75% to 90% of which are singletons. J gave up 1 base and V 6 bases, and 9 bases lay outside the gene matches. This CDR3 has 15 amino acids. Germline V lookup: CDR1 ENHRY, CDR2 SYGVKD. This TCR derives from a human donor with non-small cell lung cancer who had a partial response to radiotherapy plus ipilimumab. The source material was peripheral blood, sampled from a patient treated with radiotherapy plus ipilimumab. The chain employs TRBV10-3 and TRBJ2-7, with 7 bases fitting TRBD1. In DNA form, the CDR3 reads TGTGCCATCAGCCCCAGACAGGGAACTTCCTACGAGCAGTACTTC. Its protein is CAISPRQGTSYEQYF.